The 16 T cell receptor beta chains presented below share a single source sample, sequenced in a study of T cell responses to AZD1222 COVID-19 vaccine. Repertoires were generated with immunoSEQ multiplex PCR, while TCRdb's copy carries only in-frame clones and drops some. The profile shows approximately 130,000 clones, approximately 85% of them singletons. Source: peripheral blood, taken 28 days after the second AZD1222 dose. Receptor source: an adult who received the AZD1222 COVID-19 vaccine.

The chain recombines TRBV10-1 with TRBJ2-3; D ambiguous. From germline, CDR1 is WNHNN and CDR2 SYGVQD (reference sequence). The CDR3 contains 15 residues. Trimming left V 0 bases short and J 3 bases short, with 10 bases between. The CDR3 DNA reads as TGCGCCAGCAGTGAGTCGAACCCTTCTACAGATACGCAGTATTTT. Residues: CASSESNPSTDTQYF.

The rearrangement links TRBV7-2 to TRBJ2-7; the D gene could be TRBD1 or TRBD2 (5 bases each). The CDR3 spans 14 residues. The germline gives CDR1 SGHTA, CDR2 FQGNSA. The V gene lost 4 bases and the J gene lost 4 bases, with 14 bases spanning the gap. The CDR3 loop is CASSYGTKDYEQYF. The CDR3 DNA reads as TGTGCCAGCAGCTACGGGACGAAGGATTACGAGCAGTACTTC.

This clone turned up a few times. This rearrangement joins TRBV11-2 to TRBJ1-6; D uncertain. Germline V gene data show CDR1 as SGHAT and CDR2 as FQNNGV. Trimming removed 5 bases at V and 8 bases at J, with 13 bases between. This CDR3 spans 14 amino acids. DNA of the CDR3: TGTGCCAGCAGCCTCGAGCAGGTCTATTCACCCCTCCACTTT. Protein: CASSLEQVYSPLHF.

As DNA, the CDR3 is TGTGCCAGCAGCTTTTCGGGTAGCAATCAGCCCCAGCATTTT. Its translation is CASSFSGSNQPQHF. The chain links TRBV7-8 to TRBJ1-5; D uncertain. Germline CDR1 reads SGHVS; CDR2 reads FQNEAQ. The CDR3 sequence is 14 residues long. The V end was cut by 3 bases, the J end by 0 bases, with 6 bases between.

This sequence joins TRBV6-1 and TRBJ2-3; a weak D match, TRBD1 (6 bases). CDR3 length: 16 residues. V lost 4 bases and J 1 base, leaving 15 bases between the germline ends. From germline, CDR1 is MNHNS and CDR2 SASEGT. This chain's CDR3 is CASSAGQGRGTDTQYF. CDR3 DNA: TGTGCCAGCAGTGCCGGGCAGGGGCGAGGCACAGATACGCAGTATTTT.

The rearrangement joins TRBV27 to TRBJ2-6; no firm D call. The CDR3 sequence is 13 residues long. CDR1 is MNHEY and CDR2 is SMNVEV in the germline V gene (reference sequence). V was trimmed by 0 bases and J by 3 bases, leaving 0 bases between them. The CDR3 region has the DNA TGTGCCAGCAGTTTATCTGGGGCCAACGTCCTGACTTTC. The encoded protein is CASSLSGANVLTF.

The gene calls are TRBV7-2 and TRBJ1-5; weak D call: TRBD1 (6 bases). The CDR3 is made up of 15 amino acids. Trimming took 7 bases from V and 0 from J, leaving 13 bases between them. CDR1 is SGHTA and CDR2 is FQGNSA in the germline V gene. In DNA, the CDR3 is TGTGCCAGCATCCAGGACAGCAATAGCAATCAGCCCCAGCATTTT. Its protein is CASIQDSNSNQPQHF.

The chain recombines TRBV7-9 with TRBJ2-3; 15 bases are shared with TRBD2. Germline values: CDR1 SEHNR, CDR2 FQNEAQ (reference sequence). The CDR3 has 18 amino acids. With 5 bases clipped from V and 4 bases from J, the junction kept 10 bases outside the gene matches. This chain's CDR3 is CASSGGPGLAGGSDTQYF. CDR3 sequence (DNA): TGTGCCAGCAGCGGGGGGCCGGGACTAGCGGGAGGTTCAGATACGCAGTATTTT.

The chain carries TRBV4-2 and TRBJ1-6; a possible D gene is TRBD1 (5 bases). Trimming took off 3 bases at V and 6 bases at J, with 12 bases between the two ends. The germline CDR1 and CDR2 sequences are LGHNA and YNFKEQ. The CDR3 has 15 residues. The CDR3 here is CASSQPGKSNSPLHF. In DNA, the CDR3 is TGTGCCAGCAGCCAGCCAGGGAAGAGTAATTCACCCCTCCACTTT.

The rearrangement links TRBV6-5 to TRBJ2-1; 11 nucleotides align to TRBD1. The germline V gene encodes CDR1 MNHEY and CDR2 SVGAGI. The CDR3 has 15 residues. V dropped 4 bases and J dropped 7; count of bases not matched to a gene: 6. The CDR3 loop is CASSSGTGGWNEQFF. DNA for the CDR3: TGTGCCAGCAGTTCCGGGACAGGGGGTTGGAATGAGCAGTTCTTC.

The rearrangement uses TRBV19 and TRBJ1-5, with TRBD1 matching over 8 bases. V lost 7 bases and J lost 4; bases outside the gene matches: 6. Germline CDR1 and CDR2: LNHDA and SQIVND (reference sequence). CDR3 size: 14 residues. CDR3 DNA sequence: TGTGCCAGTATAGGGACAGGTGGGAATCAGCCCCAGCATTTT. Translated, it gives CASIGTGGNQPQHF.

The CDR3 loop reads CASSYPRRVQETQYF. The CDR3 nucleotides are TGTGCCAGCAGCTACCCCCGGAGGGTCCAAGAGACCCAGTACTTC. This rearrangement joins TRBV7-2 to TRBJ2-5; weak D call: TRBD2 (6 bases). V was pared by 4 bases and J by 1 base, with 13 bases between. This CDR3 has 15 residues. Germline V gene lookup returns CDR1 SGHTA and CDR2 FQGNSA.

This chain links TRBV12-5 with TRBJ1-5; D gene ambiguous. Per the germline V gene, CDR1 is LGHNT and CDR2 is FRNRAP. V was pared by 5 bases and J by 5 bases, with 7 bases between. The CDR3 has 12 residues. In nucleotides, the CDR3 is TGTGCTAGTGGTCGCCAATATCAGCCCCAGCATTTT. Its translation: CASGRQYQPQHF.

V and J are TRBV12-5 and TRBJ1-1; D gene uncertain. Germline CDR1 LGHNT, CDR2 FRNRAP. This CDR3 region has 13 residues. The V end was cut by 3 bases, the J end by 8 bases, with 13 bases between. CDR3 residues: CASGFLDPAEAFF. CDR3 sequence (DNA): TGTGCTAGTGGTTTCCTCGACCCGGCAGAAGCTTTCTTT.

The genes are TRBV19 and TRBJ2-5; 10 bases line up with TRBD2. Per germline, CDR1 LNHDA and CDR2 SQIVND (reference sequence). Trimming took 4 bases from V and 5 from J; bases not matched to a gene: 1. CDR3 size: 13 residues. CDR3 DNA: TGTGCCAGTAGTAGGGGACTAGCGGAGACCCAGTACTTC. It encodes CASSRGLAETQYF.

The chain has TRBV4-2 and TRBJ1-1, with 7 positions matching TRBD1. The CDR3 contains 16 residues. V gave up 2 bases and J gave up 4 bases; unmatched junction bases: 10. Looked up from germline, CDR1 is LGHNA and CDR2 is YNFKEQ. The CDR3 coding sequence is TGTGCCAGCAGCCAAACGACAGGGCGAATGGGCACTGAAGCTTTCTTT. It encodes CASSQTTGRMGTEAFF.